This T cell receptor beta chain was retrieved from a study of immune heterogeneity within non-small cell lung tumors (dated by TCRdb to between 2017 and 2018). Context from the whole study: By histology, a few squamous cell carcinomas, over eight non-squamous carcinomas and 1 tumor not otherwise specified were included. Whole-exome sequencing, RNA-seq and TCR beta repertoire sequencing were combined for multiple spatially distinct regions from each NSCLC tumor so that intratumoral immune heterogeneity could be examined. TCR repertoires were analyzed from roughly 60 tumor loci of more than 14 patients, while transcriptome data covered only roughly 45 loci from about twelve patients. Binding of neoantigens to the HLA alleles of each patient was predicted with netMHCpan-3.0 for mutant peptides of 8 to 11 amino acids. General conclusions and limits of the study: High-frequency TCR beta clonotypes were largely distinct between individual patients. A statistically significant but moderate positive correlation (R around 0.35) was observed between local T-cell repertoire clonality and local tumor mutational burden. Identical dominant CDR3B clonotypes recurred across loci within a patient, yet different tumor locations also harbored unique high-frequency clones.

Genomic DNA was extracted from bulk tumor tissue and used as the TCR template, and roughly 600 ng gDNA was amplified per sample. During surgery, multiple biopsies were taken from each primary tumor, with sampling sites spaced as far apart as possible within the tumor mass. The study cohort was described as untreated, and patients were newly diagnosed NSCLC cases undergoing curative surgery. Donors were about 16 newly diagnosed non-small cell lung cancer patients undergoing surgery with curative intent. The resected tumor masses were reviewed by two independent pathologists. Sequencing was performed only on DNA and RNA samples of high quality. This clonotype was recorded many times. What this receptor recognizes is not known. Qualities for individual bases were not recorded, and no much larger clone is one base off. Trimming removed 3 bases from V and 4 bases from J; the gene matches leave 14 bases unexplained. CDR1 and CDR2 (DFQATT, SNEGSKA) derive from the germline V gene (reference sequence). The CDR3 sequence holds 17 residues, the cysteine and phenylalanine included. The read is trimmed to its CDR3 DNA, 51 bases read in frame from base 1.

The TCR beta CDR3 region was amplified with a multiplex PCR system, in which a first round of approximately 11 cycles was run using 32 V-gene forward and 13 J-gene reverse primers. The first PCR round used a QIAGEN Multiplex PCR Kit, and the primer sequences were filed in Chinese patent CN105087789A. Illumina universal primers were attached in a second round of PCR run with the Phusion High-Fidelity PCR Kit. The TCR libraries underwent paired-end sequencing with a read length of 151 bp on the Illumina HiSeq X Ten platform. In the original analysis: Cutadapt was used to discard reads without multiplex PCR primers, PEAR merged the read pairs, and MiXCR with default settings called the CDR3 regions. Repertoire diversity used Shannon entropy, and clonality was computed as one minus Shannon entropy divided by ln of productive unique sequence count. Clonotypes at a frequency of at least 0.5% were defined as dominant or high-frequency T-cell clones. The public reads were reprocessed in TCRdb via fastp at Q25 and MiXCR, keeping in-frame beta chains. Under each unique CDR3 protein, matching rows form one entry showing the most common genes and DNA. V and J calls and clone size were set by TCRdb, not the authors. In this sample the table shows around 20,000 distinct CDR3 sequences, less than 35% of which occur a single time. Of the sample, over 3.5% falls within the top ten clones.

This chain is built from TRBV20-1 and TRBJ2-7; TRBD2 lines up with 11 middle nucleotides. The specimen was lung tumor tissue. This TCR came from a middle-aged man with non-small cell lung cancer. In nucleotide form, the sequence is TGCAGTGCTAGCCAGGGTTTCGGACTAGCGGGTTTGTACGAGCAGTACTTC. Its protein is CSASQGFGLAGLYEQYF.